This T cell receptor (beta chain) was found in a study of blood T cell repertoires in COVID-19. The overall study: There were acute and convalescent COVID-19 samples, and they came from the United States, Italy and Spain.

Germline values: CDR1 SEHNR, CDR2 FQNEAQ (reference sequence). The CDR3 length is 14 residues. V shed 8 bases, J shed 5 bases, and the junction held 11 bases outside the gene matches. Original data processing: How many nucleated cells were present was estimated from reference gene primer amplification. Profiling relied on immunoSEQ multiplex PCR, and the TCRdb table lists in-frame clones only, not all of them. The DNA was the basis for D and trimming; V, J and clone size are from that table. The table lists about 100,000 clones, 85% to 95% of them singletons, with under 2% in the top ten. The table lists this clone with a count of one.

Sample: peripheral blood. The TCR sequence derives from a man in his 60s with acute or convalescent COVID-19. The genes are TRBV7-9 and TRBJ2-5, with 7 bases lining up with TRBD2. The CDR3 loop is CASPQRLASETQYF. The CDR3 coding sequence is TGTGCCAGCCCCCAGAGACTAGCCAGTGAGACCCAGTACTTC.